This T cell receptor (beta chain) was identified in a study of blood T cell repertoires in COVID-19. The table lists this clone with a few counts. Deletions cut 5 bases from V and 8 bases from J, with 12 bases between. Germline CDR1 and CDR2: SEHNR and FQNEAQ (reference sequence). This CDR3 comprises 12 residues. Profiling relied on immunoSEQ multiplex PCR, and the TCRdb table lists in-frame clones only, not all of them. The sample yields about 74,000 clones, nearly 80% seen once. Specimen: peripheral blood. The source is a human donor in a cohort sampled during active COVID-19. The chain carries TRBV7-9 and TRBJ1-1; D uncertain. The chain's CDR3 is CASSPVAEEAFF. In DNA, the CDR3 is TGTGCCAGCAGCCCCGTGGCGGAGGAAGCTTTCTTT.